These T cell receptor beta chains were read from a single sample in a study of T-cell reconstitution after alpha-beta-depleted transplantation in children. TCRdb re-called the PCR reads with MiXCR, one entry per CDR3 protein. The sample lists 500,000 to 600,000 distinct CDR3 sequences; about 16% were seen once. The sample in question was PBMCs from the stem cell graft donor, obtained from the stem cell graft. These receptors originate from a human donor who donated a stem cell graft to a child with acute lymphoblastic leukemia. Both conserved end residues are trimmed from each CDR3.

j_call v_call cdr3_aa
TRBJ1-4 TRBV4-1 ASSRPDRNNEKLF
TRBJ2-3 TRBV9 ASSVGSRAGMDTQY
TRBJ1-1 TRBV4-1 ASSHSPGAPTENTEAF
TRBJ2-1 TRBV9 ASERLAGNNEQF
TRBJ1-3 TRBV5-5 ASRPGGWTGNTIY
TRBJ2-3 TRBV6-5 ASSSQGSTDTQY
TRBJ2-1 TRBV27 ASSLIGGPLYNEQF
TRBJ2-1 TRBV5-1 ASSLRGTGGHEQF
TRBJ1-4 TRBV11-2 ASTLGGPNEKLF
TRBJ2-1 TRBV7-2 ASSLLGLGEF
TRBJ2-2 TRBV27 ATGLAGLYTGELF
TRBJ2-7 TRBV10-2 ATSLGTNYEQY
TRBJ2-7 TRBV30 AWTRGNYEQY
TRBJ1-5 TRBV20-1 SAAGGRQPQH
TRBJ2-2 TRBV5-1 ASSLIGNTGELF
TRBJ2-1 TRBV3-1 ASSQEGGYSSYNEQF
TRBJ2-2 TRBV3-1 ASSQALRGWSTGELF
TRBJ2-5 TRBV5-1 ASSLGLAGETQY
TRBJ1-4 TRBV28 ASSQPTGFRKLF
TRBJ2-2 TRBV27 ASSFRTSGITGELF
TRBJ2-7 TRBV15 ATSRRVSPSFSYEQY
TRBJ1-1 TRBV6-1 ASSFLPGQGTEAF